The 17 T cell receptor beta chains below come from one sample, sequenced in a study of OX40 agonist ivuxolimab in advanced cancers. Assay used: immunoSEQ multiplex PCR; TCRdb lists only in-frame clones, some missing. The repertoire holds about 140,000 clones, about 92% seen once, with 1% in the top ten. This material consisted of CD4+ or CD8+ T cells sorted from blood, taken in a trial of the OX40 agonist ivuxolimab. The receptors were gathered from an adult with an advanced solid tumor such as melanoma, head and neck, liver or kidney cancer.

The chain links TRBV19 to TRBJ2-7; D not certain. Germline-derived CDR1 and CDR2 are LNHDA and SQIVND (reference sequence). V was clipped by 1 base and J by 6 bases, with 10 bases between them. The CDR3 totals 13 residues. CDR3 bases: TGTGCCAGTAGTATAGCAAAGGTGGGCGAGCAGTACTTC. Protein sequence: CASSIAKVGEQYF.

The chain is built from TRBV5-1 and TRBJ1-6; D is ambiguous. Per the germline V gene, CDR1 is SGHRS and CDR2 is YFSETQ. Trimming took 4 bases from V and 7 from J, leaving 12 bases between them. CDR3 length: 14 residues. The CDR3 reads CASSLGPQNSPLHF. Here the CDR3 DNA reads TGCGCCAGCAGCCTCGGACCCCAGAATTCACCCCTCCACTTT.

This chain uses TRBV6-6 with TRBJ1-1; 8 bases are a match to TRBD1. Germline trimming cut 5 bases from V and 4 bases from J; bases unmatched to any gene: 3. The CDR3 length is 13 residues. Germline V gene sequence: CDR1 MNHNY, CDR2 SVGAGI (reference sequence). The CDR3 DNA reads TGTGCCAGCAGTCAGGGGGCTTTCACTGAAGCTTTCTTT. Protein: CASSQGAFTEAFF.

V usage is TRBV5-1 and J usage is TRBJ2-1; TRBD2 aligns across 9 bases. V lost 0 bases to trimming and J lost 7 bases; unmatched junction nucleotides: 2. The germline V gene encodes CDR1 SGHRS and CDR2 YFSETQ. The CDR3 contains 14 residues. The CDR3: CASSLGSGRNEQFF. The DNA for the CDR3 is TGCGCCAGCAGCTTGGGCAGCGGGAGGAATGAGCAGTTCTTC.

The rearrangement joins TRBV19 to TRBJ2-6; TRBD1 is a possible D gene (6 bases). The CDR3 is 17 amino acids. The V gene lost 5 bases and the J gene lost 4 bases, with 18 bases spanning the gap. Germline loops: CDR1 LNHDA, CDR2 SQIVND (reference sequence). For the CDR3, the DNA is TGTGCCAGTAGTCGAGCTACACAGGGATCCGGGGCCAACGTCCTGACTTTC. Translated: CASSRATQGSGANVLTF.

This chain uses TRBV4-1 with TRBJ2-7; no firm D call. This CDR3 has 12 residues. Trimming shortened V by 0 bases and J by 8 bases, and 8 bases separated the two germline ends. Per germline, CDR1 MGHRA and CDR2 YSYEKL. CDR3 coding DNA: TGCGCCAGCAGCCAAGATGAAGAAAAGCAGTACTTC. Its protein product is CASSQDEEKQYF.

The V gene is TRBV19, the J gene TRBJ2-1; D call uncertain. This CDR3 contains 12 residues. Germline V lookup: CDR1 LNHDA, CDR2 SQIVND (reference sequence). V was clipped by 0 bases and J by 7 bases, with 4 bases between them. Here the CDR3 DNA reads TGTGCCAGTAGTATAGAGGCTAATGAGCAGTTCTTC. It translates to CASSIEANEQFF.

The V gene is TRBV5-5, the J gene TRBJ2-3; D is unresolved. CDR1 SGHKS and CDR2 YYEKEE come from the germline V gene (reference sequence). This CDR3 has 11 amino acids. V was cut by 2 bases and J by 6 bases, with 4 bases left in between. The CDR3 reads CASSFLDTQYF. CDR3 in DNA: TGTGCCAGCAGCTTTCTTGATACGCAGTATTTT.

As for this clone: One junction end disagrees with the germline gene, perhaps due to a read error. The J gene is TRBJ2-3, the V gene TRBV5-1, with D perhaps TRBD2 (6 bases). Germline assignment: CDR1 SGHRS and CDR2 YFSETQ. This CDR3 has 15 residues. The CDR3, as DNA: TGCGCCAGCGGCTTGGCGGGGTCGAGTACAGATACGCAGTATTTT. Its translation is CASGLAGSSTDTQYF. Full variable domain (missing parts from reference TRBV5-1 and TRBJ2-3): KAGVTQTPRYLIKTRGQQVTLSCSPISGHRSVSWYQQTPGQGLQFLFEYFSETQRNKGNFPGRFSGRQFSNSRSEMNVSTLELGDSALYLCASGLAGSSTDTQYFGPGTRLTVL.

This chain links TRBV6-5 with TRBJ1-5; 7 positions match TRBD1. Germline CDR1 is MNHEY and CDR2 is SVGAGI. The CDR3 length is 15 residues. The V segment lost 0 bases and the J segment 7 bases; nucleotides outside the gene matches: 6. The CDR3 DNA follows: TGTGCCAGCAGTTACTCGAGGGGGCTGGGGCAGCCCCAGCATTTT. Translation: CASSYSRGLGQPQHF.

The chain uses TRBV18 and TRBJ1-4, with D possibly matching TRBD1 (5 bases). The CDR3 has 15 residues. Germline V lookup: CDR1 KGHSH, CDR2 LQKENI. Trimming took off 3 bases at V and 6 bases at J, with 14 bases between the two ends. Here the CDR3 reads CASSPMQGGDEKLFF. The DNA for the CDR3 is TGTGCCAGCTCACCGATGCAGGGTGGCGATGAAAAACTGTTTTTT.

This clone was recorded only once. The V call is TRBV11-3, the J call TRBJ2-7, with 7 positions matching TRBD1. This CDR3 contains 15 residues. The ends lost 1 base at V and 1 base at J; junction bases unmatched: 4. Germline CDR1 SGHNT, CDR2 YENEEA. The CDR3 DNA reads as TGTGCCAGCAGCTTAGCGTGGGACAGATCCTACGAGCAGTACTTC. It yields the protein CASSLAWDRSYEQYF.

CDR3 bases: TGTGCCAGCAGCCCCTTTGGTCTAGCGGGGGGGGAAGAGACCCAGTACTTC. This sequence encodes CASSPFGLAGGEETQYF. V gene TRBV13 combines with J gene TRBJ2-5, with 12 nucleotides matching TRBD2. V lost 5 bases, J lost 3 bases, and 10 bases stayed unmatched. The germline V gene encodes CDR1 PRHDT and CDR2 FYEKMQ (reference sequence). The CDR3 extends over 17 amino acids.

This chain links TRBV7-2 with TRBJ2-1, with unresolved D. Trimming shortened V by 7 bases and J by 5 bases, and 18 bases separated the two germline ends. CDR1 and CDR2 from the germline V gene are SGHTA and FQGNSA. The CDR3 consists of 15 residues. The CDR3 region has the DNA TGTGCCAGCACAATAGCAGGTATTAGGGACAATGAGCAGTTCTTC. It specifies CASTIAGIRDNEQFF.

The J gene is TRBJ1-2, the V gene TRBV6-1; D ambiguous. CDR3 length: 15 residues. CDR1 is MNHNS and CDR2 is SASEGT in the germline V gene. Between the trimmed V and J ends, which lost 4 bases and 5 bases, there was a span of 17 bases. The CDR3 region has the DNA TGTGCCAGCAGTGTTTCCAGGCCAAGTGGGTATGGCTACACCTTC. It encodes CASSVSRPSGYGYTF.

This chain links TRBV18 with TRBJ2-7; possibly TRBD2 for D (5 bases). The CDR3 length is 13 residues. Germline V lookup: CDR1 KGHSH, CDR2 LQKENI. Trimming took 8 bases from V and 2 from J, leaving 13 bases between them. The CDR3 DNA sequence: TGTGCCAGCGTAGCGTCGGTAACCTACGAGCAGTACTTC. This codes for CASVASVTYEQYF.

The chain uses TRBV19 and TRBJ2-3; TRBD2 is a possible D gene (6 bases). This CDR3 spans 16 amino acids. With 3 bases removed from V and 3 bases from J, the gap between germline ends came to 16 bases. Per the germline V gene, CDR1 is LNHDA and CDR2 is SQIVND (reference sequence). Written as DNA, the CDR3 is TGTGCCAGTAGTATTCGCGGGAATCTAGGAACAGATACGCAGTATTTT. Translating gives CASSIRGNLGTDTQYF.